These 20 T cell receptor beta chains were sequenced from one sample in a study of identical twins. TCRdb reprocessed the 5' RACE reads via MiXCR and lists one record per CDR3 protein. Of nearly 900,000 distinct CDR3 sequences listed, roughly 12% are singletons. These data were also reused for a study on yellow fever vaccine responses in identical twins.

The sequenced material came from PBMCs. The receptors were sampled from a woman aged 18-30 years in good health.

This clonotype has just a few counts. The chain employs TRBV5-1 and TRBJ2-3; no firm D call. Germline V gene sequence: CDR1 SGHRS, CDR2 YFSETQ. The length of the CDR3 is 16 residues. The V and J ends lost 1 base and 3 bases respectively, with 15 bases between them. CDR3 sequence (DNA): TGCGCCAGCAGCTTGAGCCCCGGTACTGCTACAGATACGCAGTATTTT. Amino acids: CASSLSPGTATDTQYF. Full variable domain (outside the CDR3, taken from reference TRBV5-1 and TRBJ2-3): KAGVTQTPRYLIKTRGQQVTLSCSPISGHRSVSWYQQTPGQGLQFLFEYFSETQRNKGNFPGRFSGRQFSNSRSEMNVSTLELGDSALYLCASSLSPGTATDTQYFGPGTRLTVL.

This clonotype was seen more than once but under ten times. This chain joins TRBV2 and TRBJ2-2; D is perhaps TRBD2 (5 bases). Trimming took off 4 bases at V and 3 bases at J, with 12 bases between the two ends. This CDR3 has 15 amino acids. Germline V gene data show CDR1 as SNHLY and CDR2 as FYNNEI. CDR3 DNA sequence: TGTGCCAGCAGTGTTAAGGGAGCGGACACCGGGGAGCTGTTTTTT. Its protein product is CASSVKGADTGELFF.

This clonotype was observed a handful of times. The rearrangement uses TRBV6-2 or TRBV6-3 and TRBJ2-7; 9 bases fit TRBD1. This CDR3 is built from 15 residues. Germline-derived CDR1 and CDR2 are MNHEY and SVGEGT. Trimming cost V 2 bases and J 1 base; bases outside gene matches: 3. DNA of the CDR3: TGTGCCAGCAGTTACCTCGGGACAGGGTCCTACGAGCAGTACGTC. As protein: CASSYLGTGSYEQYV.

The chain employs TRBV27 and TRBJ2-7; 9 bases are a match to TRBD2. The CDR3 spans 15 residues. CDR1 and CDR2 from the germline V gene are MNHEY and SMNVEV (reference sequence). Trimming at V came to 5 bases and at J to 2 bases, leaving 7 bases not matched to a gene. The DNA of the CDR3 is TGTGCCAGCAGTGAAGCCGGGACTAGCCCCTACGAGCAGTACTTC. It specifies CASSEAGTSPYEQYF.

This chain joins TRBV12-3 or TRBV12-4 and TRBJ2-1; 8 nucleotides align to TRBD2. CDR3 length: 15 residues. The junction had 10 bases not matched to a gene; V was cut back by 5 bases and J by 7 bases. CDR3 sequence (DNA): TGTGCCAGCAGTGGAGAAGGCGGGGGGCGAAATGAGCAGTTCTTC. It translates to CASSGEGGGRNEQFF.

This clonotype is a singleton in its sample. The V call is TRBV12-3 or TRBV12-4, the J call TRBJ2-5, with TRBD2 as a possible D gene (6 bases). The V and J ends lost 1 base and 2 bases respectively, with 11 bases between them. CDR3 length equals 15 residues. This chain's CDR3 is CASSLERTIQETQYF. CDR3 bases: TGTGCCAGCAGTTTAGAGAGGACTATTCAAGAGACCCAGTACTTC.

This clonotype was recorded a few times. V and J are TRBV6-2 or TRBV6-3 and TRBJ2-5; possible D gene TRBD2, 5 bases. Looked up from germline, CDR1 is MNHEY and CDR2 is SVGEGT. The CDR3 is 13 residues long. V was trimmed by 0 bases and J by 9 bases, leaving 11 bases between them. CDR3 in DNA: TGTGCCAGCAGTTACTCATCGGGAAAGGCCCAGTACTTC. It translates to CASSYSSGKAQYF.

The table lists this clonotype with a count of one. The J gene is TRBJ1-4, the V gene TRBV6-1, with 9 bases lining up with TRBD1. The junction had 13 bases not matched to a gene; V was cut back by 9 bases and J by 8 bases. CDR1 is MNHNS, CDR2 SASEGT, per germline. The CDR3 sequence is 15 residues long. CDR3 bases: TGTGCCAGTAGGACCGCCGGGACAGGGAGGGAAAAACTGTTTTTT. Translation gives CASRTAGTGREKLFF.

The chain has TRBV18 and TRBJ2-7, with D possibly being TRBD1 (5 bases). Germline V gene data show CDR1 as KGHSH and CDR2 as LQKENI. The CDR3 extends over 15 amino acids. Trimming cost V 3 bases and J 3 bases, with 15 bases left between them. The CDR3 DNA is TGTGCCAGCTCACCCCGGGCCAGGGCCCTCTACGAGCAGTACTTC. It specifies CASSPRARALYEQYF.

This clonotype was picked up many times. Because it lacks the conserved phenylalanine or tryptophan at the end, this CDR3 is likely a read error. The chain recombines TRBV20-1 with TRBJ2-1, with 12 bases identical to TRBD2. After removal of 0 bases from V and 5 bases from J, the junction contained 5 bases not matched to a gene. This CDR3 comprises 16 residues. CDR1 is DFQATT, CDR2 SNEGSKA, per germline (reference sequence). The CDR3 sequence: CSARDRGLAGHNEQFS. The DNA for the CDR3 is TGCAGTGCTAGAGATCGGGGACTAGCGGGCCACAATGAGCAGTTCTCC.

This clonotype was found a few times. This chain's CDR3 is CARGKTSGENTGELFF. CDR3 nucleotide sequence: TGTGCCAGAGGAAAGACTAGCGGGGAGAACACCGGGGAGCTGTTTTTT. This chain joins TRBV2 and TRBJ2-2, with 11 bases matching TRBD2. In germline, CDR1 is SNHLY, CDR2 FYNNEI. The ends lost 9 bases at V and 1 base at J; junction bases unmatched: 7. CDR3 length: 16 residues.

This clonotype appeared a few times. The chain combines TRBV5-1 with TRBJ2-3; 7 bases match TRBD2. Germline CDR1 and CDR2: SGHRS and YFSETQ. The CDR3 extends over 16 amino acids. Germline trimming cut 5 bases from V and 0 bases from J; bases unmatched to any gene: 9. Here the CDR3 reads CASRLNSGSSTDTQYF. The CDR3 region has the DNA TGCGCCAGCAGACTAAATAGCGGGTCTAGCACAGATACGCAGTATTTT.

The rearrangement links TRBV10-3 to TRBJ2-5; no firm D call. The CDR3 contains 13 residues. Per germline, CDR1 ENHRY and CDR2 SYGVKD. The V end was cut by 5 bases, the J end by 4 bases, with 11 bases between. The CDR3 bases are TGTGCCATCAGTAACGGCTGGGGAGAGACCCAGTACTTC. Translated, it gives CAISNGWGETQYF.

The chain employs TRBV18 and TRBJ1-1; weak D call: TRBD1 (5 bases). The germline V and J ends were trimmed by 0 bases and 3 bases, with 14 bases remaining between them. This CDR3 contains 16 residues. The germline V gene has CDR1 KGHSH and CDR2 LQKENI. The CDR3 spells CASSPPAAGDYTEAFF. The CDR3 DNA follows: TGTGCCAGCTCACCACCGGCTGCGGGGGACTACACTGAAGCTTTCTTT.

This clonotype has only a few counts. The V gene is TRBV6-2 or TRBV6-3, the J gene TRBJ2-3; 8 bases are shared with TRBD2. V lost 2 bases, J lost 0 bases, and 7 bases stayed unmatched. The CDR3 totals 17 residues. CDR1 is MNHEY, CDR2 SVGEGT, per germline. CDR3 protein: CASSYRGGGQSTDTQYF. The CDR3 DNA follows: TGTGCCAGCAGTTACAGGGGCGGGGGGCAGAGCACAGATACGCAGTATTTT.

The V and J genes are TRBV4-1 and TRBJ2-3; D possibly corresponds to TRBD2 (6 bases). The CDR3 length is 17 residues. Trimming pared 3 bases from V and 2 bases from J, leaving 18 bases between. In germline, CDR1 is MGHRA, CDR2 YSYEKL. This CDR3 is CASSHGMGGEFTDTQYF. The CDR3 nucleotides are TGCGCCAGCAGCCACGGGATGGGCGGGGAATTCACAGATACGCAGTATTTT.

The chain is built from TRBV29-1 and TRBJ2-3; D is ambiguous. Trimming stripped 4 bases from V and 1 base from J, with 9 bases between. Per the germline V gene, CDR1 is SQVTM and CDR2 is ANQGSEA. There are 13 residues in the CDR3. CDR3 nucleotide sequence: TGCAGCGTTGCCAGCGAAGGCACAGATACGCAGTATTTT. Its protein product is CSVASEGTDTQYF.

About this clonotype: This may arise from a read error, as a much more abundant clone is one base away. CDR3 sequence: CASSSRTGDSSTDTQYF. For the CDR3, the DNA is TGTGCCAGCAGTTCAAGGACAGGGGATTCTAGCACAGATACGCAGTATTTT. The chain combines TRBV12-3 or TRBV12-4 with TRBJ2-3, with TRBD1 matching 9 bases. The CDR3 is 17 residues long. J was trimmed by 0 bases and V by 4 bases; bases with no gene match: 8.

The chain uses TRBV6-5 and TRBJ1-2; 8 bases map to TRBD1. CDR1 is MNHEY and CDR2 is SVGAGI in the germline V gene. This CDR3 comprises 17 residues. Unmatched junction bases numbered 9, after V lost 2 bases and J lost 1 base. The CDR3: CASSYTGTGFDNYGYTF. The CDR3 coding sequence is TGTGCCAGCAGTTACACCGGGACAGGTTTTGATAACTATGGCTACACCTTC.

The table lists this clonotype with many counts. The rearrangement uses TRBV10-3 and TRBJ2-7, with TRBD1 identical over 8 bases. Germline-derived CDR1 and CDR2 are ENHRY and SYGVKD. CDR3 size: 11 residues. V was clipped by 8 bases and J by 3 bases; unmatched bases: 0. CDR3 in amino acids: CAIGQGYEQYV. The CDR3 region has the DNA TGTGCCATCGGACAGGGCTACGAGCAGTACGTC.